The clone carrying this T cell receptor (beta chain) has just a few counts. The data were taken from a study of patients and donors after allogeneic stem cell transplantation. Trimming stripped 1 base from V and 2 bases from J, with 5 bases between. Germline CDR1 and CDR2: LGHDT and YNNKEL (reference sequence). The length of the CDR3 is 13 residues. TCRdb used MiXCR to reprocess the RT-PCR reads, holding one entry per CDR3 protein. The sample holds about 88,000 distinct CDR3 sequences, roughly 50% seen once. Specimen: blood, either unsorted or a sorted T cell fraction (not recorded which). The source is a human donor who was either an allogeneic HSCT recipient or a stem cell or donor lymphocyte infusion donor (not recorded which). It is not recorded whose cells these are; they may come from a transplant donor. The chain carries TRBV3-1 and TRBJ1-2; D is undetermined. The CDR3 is CASSQVSNYGYTF. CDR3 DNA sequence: TGTGCCAGCAGCCAAGTGTCCAACTATGGCTACACCTTC.